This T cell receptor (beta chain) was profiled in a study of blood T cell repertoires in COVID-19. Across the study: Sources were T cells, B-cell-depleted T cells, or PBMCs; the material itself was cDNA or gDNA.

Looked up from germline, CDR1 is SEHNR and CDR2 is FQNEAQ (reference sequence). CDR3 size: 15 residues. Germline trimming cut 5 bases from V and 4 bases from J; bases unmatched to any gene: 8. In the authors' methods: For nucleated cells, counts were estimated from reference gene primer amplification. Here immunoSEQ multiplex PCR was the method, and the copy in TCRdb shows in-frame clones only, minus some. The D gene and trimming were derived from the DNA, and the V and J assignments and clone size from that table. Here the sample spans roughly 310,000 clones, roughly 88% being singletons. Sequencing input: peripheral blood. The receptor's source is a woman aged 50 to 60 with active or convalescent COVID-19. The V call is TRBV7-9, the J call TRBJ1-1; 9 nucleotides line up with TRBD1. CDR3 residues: CASSMVPDRGTEAFF. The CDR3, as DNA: TGTGCCAGCAGCATGGTCCCGGACAGGGGCACTGAAGCTTTCTTT.